The clone carrying this TCR beta chain appeared a few times. This specimen comes from a study of T-cell memory formation after mild COVID-19. The CDR3 has 13 amino acids. The germline V gene has CDR1 MNHEY and CDR2 SMNVEV (reference sequence). Trimming left V 8 bases short and J 1 base short, with 8 bases between. TCRdb processed the 5' RACE reads anew with MiXCR; each CDR3 protein has one entry. The sample lists roughly 600,000 distinct CDR3 sequences, 18% occurring once. The V gene is TRBV27, the J gene TRBJ1-4, with D unresolved. The sequence was collected from an adult woman who had mild COVID-19 (a few samples of this study predate the infection). Cell type and time point are not known. Sequencing was carried out using PBMCs or a T cell subset sorted from them (not recorded which). The CDR3 region is CASRLVTNEKLFF. The CDR3 DNA reads TGTGCCAGCCGCCTGGTAACTAATGAAAAACTGTTTTTT.